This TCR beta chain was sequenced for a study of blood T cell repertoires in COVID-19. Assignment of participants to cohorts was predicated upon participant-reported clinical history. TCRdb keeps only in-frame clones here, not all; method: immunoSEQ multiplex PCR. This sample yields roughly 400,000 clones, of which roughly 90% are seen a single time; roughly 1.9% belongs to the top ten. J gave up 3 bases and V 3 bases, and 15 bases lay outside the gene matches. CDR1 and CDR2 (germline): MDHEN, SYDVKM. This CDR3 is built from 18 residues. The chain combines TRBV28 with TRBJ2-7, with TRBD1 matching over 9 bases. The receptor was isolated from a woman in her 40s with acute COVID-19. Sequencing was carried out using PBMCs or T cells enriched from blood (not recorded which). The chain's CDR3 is CASSLTPGFGTGFYEQYF. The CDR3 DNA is TGTGCCAGCAGTTTGACCCCCGGTTTTGGGACAGGGTTCTACGAGCAGTACTTC.